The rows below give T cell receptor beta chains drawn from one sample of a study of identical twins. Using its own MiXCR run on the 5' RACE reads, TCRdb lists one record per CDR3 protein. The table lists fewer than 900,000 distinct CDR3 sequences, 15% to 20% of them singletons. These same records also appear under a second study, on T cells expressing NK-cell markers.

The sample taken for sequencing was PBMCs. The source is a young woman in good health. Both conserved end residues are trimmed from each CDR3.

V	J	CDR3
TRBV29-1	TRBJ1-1	SVEGQGTVTEAF
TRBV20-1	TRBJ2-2	SARAPRDNTGELF
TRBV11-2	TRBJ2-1	ASSSSGGSGTYNEQF
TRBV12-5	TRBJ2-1	ASGNQGNQDNEQF
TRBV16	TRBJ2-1	ASSQFQGGENEQF
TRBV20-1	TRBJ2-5	SASPRRQGRTYQETQY
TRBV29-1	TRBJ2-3	SVRGPVTSTDTQY
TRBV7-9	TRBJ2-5	ASSLGRTSGNQETQY
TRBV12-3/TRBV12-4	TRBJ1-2	ASSGGAEGGYT
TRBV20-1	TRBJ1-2	SAENQDVYGYT
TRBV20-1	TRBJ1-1	SARDMGGTEAF
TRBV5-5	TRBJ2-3	ASTDRATDTQY
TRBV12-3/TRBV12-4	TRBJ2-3	ASGEGPVMDTQY
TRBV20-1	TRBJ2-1	SGGGRTLYEQF